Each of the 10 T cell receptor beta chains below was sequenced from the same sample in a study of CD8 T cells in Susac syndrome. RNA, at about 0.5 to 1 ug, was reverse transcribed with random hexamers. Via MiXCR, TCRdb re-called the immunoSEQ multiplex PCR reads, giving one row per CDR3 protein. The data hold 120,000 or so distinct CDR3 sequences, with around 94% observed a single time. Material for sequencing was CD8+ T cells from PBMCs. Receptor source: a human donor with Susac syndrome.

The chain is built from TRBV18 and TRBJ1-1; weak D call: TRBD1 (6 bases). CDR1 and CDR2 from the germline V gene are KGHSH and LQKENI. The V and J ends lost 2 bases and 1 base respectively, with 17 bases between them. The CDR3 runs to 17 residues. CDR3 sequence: CASSPKITLQGNTEAFF. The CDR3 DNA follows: TGTGCCAGCTCACCAAAGATTACATTACAGGGGAACACTGAAGCTTTCTTT.

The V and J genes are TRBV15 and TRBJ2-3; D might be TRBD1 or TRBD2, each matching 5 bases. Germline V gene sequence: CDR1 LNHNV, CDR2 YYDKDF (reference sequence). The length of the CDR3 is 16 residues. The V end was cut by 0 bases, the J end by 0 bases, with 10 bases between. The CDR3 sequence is CATSRDLGVSTDTQYF. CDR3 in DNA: TGTGCCACCAGCAGAGATCTGGGGGTTAGCACAGATACGCAGTATTTT.

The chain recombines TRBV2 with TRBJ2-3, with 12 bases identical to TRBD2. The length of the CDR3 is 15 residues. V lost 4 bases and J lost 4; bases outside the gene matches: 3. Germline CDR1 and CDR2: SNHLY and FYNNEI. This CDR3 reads CASSAGLAGSDTQYF. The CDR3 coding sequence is TGTGCCAGCAGTGCGGGACTAGCGGGTTCAGATACGCAGTATTTT. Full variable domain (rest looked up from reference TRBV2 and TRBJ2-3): EPEVTQTPSHQVTQMGQEVILRCVPISNHLYFYWYRQILGQKVEFLVSFYNNEISEKSEIFDDQFSVERPDGSNFTLKIRSTKLEDSAMYFCASSAGLAGSDTQYFGPGTRLTVL.

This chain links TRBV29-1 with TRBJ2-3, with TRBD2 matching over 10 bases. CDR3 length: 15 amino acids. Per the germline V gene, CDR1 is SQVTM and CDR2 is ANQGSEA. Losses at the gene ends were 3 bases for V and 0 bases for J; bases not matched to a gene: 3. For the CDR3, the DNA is TGCAGCGTTGACACGACTAGCGGGAGCACAGATACGCAGTATTTT. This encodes CSVDTTSGSTDTQYF.

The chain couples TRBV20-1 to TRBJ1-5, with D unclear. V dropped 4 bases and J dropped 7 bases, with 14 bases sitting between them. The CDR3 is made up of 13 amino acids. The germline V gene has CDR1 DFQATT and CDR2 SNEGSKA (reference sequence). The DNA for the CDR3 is TGCAGTGCTATTTCTTTGGCAGGCCAGCCCCAGCATTTT. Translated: CSAISLAGQPQHF.

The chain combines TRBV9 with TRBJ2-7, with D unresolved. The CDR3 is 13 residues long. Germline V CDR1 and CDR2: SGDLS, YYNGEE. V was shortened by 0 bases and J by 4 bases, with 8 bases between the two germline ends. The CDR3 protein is CASSVVPGYEQYF. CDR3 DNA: TGTGCCAGCAGCGTAGTCCCAGGATACGAGCAGTACTTC. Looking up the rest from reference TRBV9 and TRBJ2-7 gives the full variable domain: DSGVTQTPKHLITATGQRVTLRCSPRSGDLSVYWYQQSLDQGLQFLIQYYNGEERAKGNILERFSAQQFPDLHSELNLSSLELGDSALYFCASSVVPGYEQYFGPGTRLTVT.

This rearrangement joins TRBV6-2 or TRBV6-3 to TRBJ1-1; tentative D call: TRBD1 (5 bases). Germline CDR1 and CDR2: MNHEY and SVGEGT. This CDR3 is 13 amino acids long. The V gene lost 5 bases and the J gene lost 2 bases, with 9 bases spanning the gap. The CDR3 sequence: CASSATDNTEAFF. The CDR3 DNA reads TGTGCCAGCAGTGCGACAGATAACACTGAAGCTTTCTTT.

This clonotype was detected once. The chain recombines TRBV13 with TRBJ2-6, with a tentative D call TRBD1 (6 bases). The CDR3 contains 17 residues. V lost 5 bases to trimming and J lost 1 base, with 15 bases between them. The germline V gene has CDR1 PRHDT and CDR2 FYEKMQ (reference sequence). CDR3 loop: CASSGRDTSSGANVLTF. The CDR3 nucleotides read TGTGCCAGCAGCGGCCGGGACACCTCATCTGGGGCCAACGTCCTGACTTTC.

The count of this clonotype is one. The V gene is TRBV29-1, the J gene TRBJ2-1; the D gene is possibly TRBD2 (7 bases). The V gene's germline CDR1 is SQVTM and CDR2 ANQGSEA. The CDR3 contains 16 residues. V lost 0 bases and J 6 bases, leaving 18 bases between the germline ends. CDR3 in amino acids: CSVEDPVARGGNEQFF. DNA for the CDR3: TGCAGCGTTGAAGACCCAGTGGCTAGGGGGGGCAATGAGCAGTTCTTC.

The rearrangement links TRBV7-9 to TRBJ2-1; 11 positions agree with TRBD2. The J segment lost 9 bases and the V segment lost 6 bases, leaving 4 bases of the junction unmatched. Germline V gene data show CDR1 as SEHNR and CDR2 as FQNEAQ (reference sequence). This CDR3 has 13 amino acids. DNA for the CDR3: TGTGCCAGCAGGGATACTAGCGGGAGTGAGCAGTTCTTC. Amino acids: CASRDTSGSEQFF. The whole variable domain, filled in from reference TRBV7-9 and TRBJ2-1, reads DTGVSQNPRHKITKRGQNVTFRCDPISEHNRLYWYRQTLGQGPEFLTYFQNEAQLEKSRLLSDRFSAERPKGSFSTLEIQRTEQGDSAMYLCASRDTSGSEQFFGPGTRLTVL.